The T cell receptor beta chain under discussion was sequenced for a study of sequential checkpoint blockade in melanoma. Overall study: First-line arms were nivolumab then ipilimumab, or the reverse, randomized 1:1. Each arm's sequence ended with maintenance nivolumab.

Stated treatment: randomized to nivolumab then ipilimumab (arm A) or the reverse (arm B). Patients had received no earlier DNA-damaging chemotherapy. From thawed PBMCs, live CD3+CD8+ cells negative for CD19 and CD56 were sorted. CDR3 length equals 17 residues. The germline gives CDR1 MGHRA, CDR2 YSYEKL. V was cut by 0 bases and J by 4 bases, with 16 bases left in between. Produced via immunoSEQ multiplex PCR; TCRdb's table is partial and in-frame only. The table has 40,000 or so clones, more than 80% seen once; the top ten hold less than 15%. This specimen was CD8+ T cells sorted from blood (inferred from file names), taken from a patient given nivolumab and ipilimumab in sequence. This receptor was identified in a human donor with melanoma. The V and J genes are TRBV4-1 and TRBJ1-5; D unclear. The DNA of the CDR3 is TGCGCCAGCAGCCAAGATACGATTGGCGGCAGTAATCAGCCCCAGCATTTT. Its protein product is CASSQDTIGGSNQPQHF.